This T cell receptor beta chain is drawn from a study of blood T cells in healthy people across ages. As for the study in general: Through template switching, about one barcoded beta molecule was captured per two T cells, as measured in model experiments. Study results and caveats: Significant beta diversity loss was already apparent by age about 39, declining roughly linearly. Strongly correlated with naive T cell percentage was TCR beta diversity.

Ten or more counts support this clonotype. Antigen specificity is unknown. A J-beta primer mix and a sample-barcoded 5' primer were used in a second PCR of roughly 6 to 11 cycles. Using its own MiXCR run on the 5' RACE reads, TCRdb lists one record per CDR3 protein. The sample records 1.5 million to 2 million distinct CDR3 sequences, about 28% being singletons. This CDR3 is built from 16 residues. V lost 6 bases and J lost 4; bases outside the gene matches: 9. The total RNA that was extracted per sample amounted to at least 5.5 micrograms. Sequencing was done on a sample of blood. The J gene is TRBJ2-7, the V gene TRBV12-3 or TRBV12-4; 13 bases are shared with TRBD2. This clonotype was obtained from a woman aged 25 to 39 in good health. CDR3: CASSGTSGTTFYEQYF. The CDR3 DNA reads as TGTGCCAGCAGCGGGACTAGCGGGACGACTTTTTACGAGCAGTACTTC.